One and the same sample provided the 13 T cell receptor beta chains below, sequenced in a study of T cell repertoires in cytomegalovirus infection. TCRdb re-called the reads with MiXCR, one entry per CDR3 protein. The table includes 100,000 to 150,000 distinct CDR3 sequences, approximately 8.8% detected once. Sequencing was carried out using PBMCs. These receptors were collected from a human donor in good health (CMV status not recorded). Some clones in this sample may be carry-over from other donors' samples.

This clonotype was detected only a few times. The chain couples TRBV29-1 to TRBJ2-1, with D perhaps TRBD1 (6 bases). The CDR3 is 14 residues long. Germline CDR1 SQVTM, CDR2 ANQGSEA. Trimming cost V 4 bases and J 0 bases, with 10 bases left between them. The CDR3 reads CSVAARGSYNEQFF. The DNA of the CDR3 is TGCAGCGTTGCGGCCAGGGGCTCCTACAATGAGCAGTTCTTC.

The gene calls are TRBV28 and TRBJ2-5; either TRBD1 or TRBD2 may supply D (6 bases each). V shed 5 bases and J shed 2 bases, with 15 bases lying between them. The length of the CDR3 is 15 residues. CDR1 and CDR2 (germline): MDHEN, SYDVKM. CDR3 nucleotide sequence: TGTGCCAGCAGTGCGCGGGACAAACCTCAAGAGACCCAGTACTTC. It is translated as CASSARDKPQETQYF.

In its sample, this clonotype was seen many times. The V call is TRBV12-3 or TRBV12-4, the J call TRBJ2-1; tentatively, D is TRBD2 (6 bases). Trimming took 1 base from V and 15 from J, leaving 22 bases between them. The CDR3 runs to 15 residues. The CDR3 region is CASSLVGRGGHGGFF. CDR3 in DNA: TGTGCCAGCAGTTTAGTAGGTAGGGGAGGACACGGCGGGTTCTTC.

CDR3 protein: CATSDGPQETQYF. The CDR3 DNA reads as TGTGCCACCAGTGACGGGCCCCAAGAGACCCAGTACTTC. The V and J genes are TRBV24-1 and TRBJ2-5; the D is unclear. Germline V gene sequence: CDR1 KGHDR, CDR2 SFDVKD. V was pared by 4 bases and J by 1 base, with 6 bases between. The CDR3 has 13 residues.

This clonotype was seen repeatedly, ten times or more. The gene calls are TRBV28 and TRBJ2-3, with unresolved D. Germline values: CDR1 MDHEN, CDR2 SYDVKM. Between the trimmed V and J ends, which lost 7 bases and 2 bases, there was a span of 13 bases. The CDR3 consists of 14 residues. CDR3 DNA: TGTGCCAGCACGCCGCCGGTGGCCACAGATACGCAGTATTTT. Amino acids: CASTPPVATDTQYF.

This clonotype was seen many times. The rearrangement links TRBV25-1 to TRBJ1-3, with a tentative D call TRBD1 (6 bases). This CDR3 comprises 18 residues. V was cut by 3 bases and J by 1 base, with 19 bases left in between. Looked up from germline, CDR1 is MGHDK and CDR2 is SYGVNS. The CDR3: CASSDGGHLLTSGNTIYF. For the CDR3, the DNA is TGTGCCAGCAGTGATGGGGGACACCTACTTACATCTGGAAACACCATATATTTT. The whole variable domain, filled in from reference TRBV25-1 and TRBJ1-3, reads EADIYQTPRYLVIGTGKKITLECSQTMGHDKMYWYQQDPGMELHLIHYSYGVNSTEKGDLSSESTVSRIRTEHFPLTLESARPSHTSQYLCASSDGGHLLTSGNTIYFGEGSWLTVV.

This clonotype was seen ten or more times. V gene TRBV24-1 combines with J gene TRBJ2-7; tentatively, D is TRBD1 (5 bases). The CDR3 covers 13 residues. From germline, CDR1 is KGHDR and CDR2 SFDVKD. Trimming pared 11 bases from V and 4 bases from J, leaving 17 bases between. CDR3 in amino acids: CAIRTFWTYEQYF. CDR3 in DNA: TGTGCCATCAGAACCTTCTGGACATACGAGCAGTACTTC.

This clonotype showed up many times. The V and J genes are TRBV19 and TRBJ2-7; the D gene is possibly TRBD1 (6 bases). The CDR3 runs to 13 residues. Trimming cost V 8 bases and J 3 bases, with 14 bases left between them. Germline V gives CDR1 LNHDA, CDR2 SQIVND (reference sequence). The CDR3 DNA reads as TGTGCCAGTTCCAAAGACAGGAACTACGAGCAGTACTTC. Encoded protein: CASSKDRNYEQYF.

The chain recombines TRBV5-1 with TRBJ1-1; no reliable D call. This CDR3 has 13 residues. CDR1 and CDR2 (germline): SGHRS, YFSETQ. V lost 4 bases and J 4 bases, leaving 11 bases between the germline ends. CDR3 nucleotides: TGCGCCAGCAGCCCAACCTCAATCACTGAAGCTTTCTTT. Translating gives CASSPTSITEAFF.

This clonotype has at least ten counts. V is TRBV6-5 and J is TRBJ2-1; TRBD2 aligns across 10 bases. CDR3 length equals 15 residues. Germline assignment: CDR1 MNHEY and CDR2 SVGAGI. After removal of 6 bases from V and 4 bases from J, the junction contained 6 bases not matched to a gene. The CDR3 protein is CASRRSGGVYNEQFF. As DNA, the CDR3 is TGTGCCAGCAGGAGGAGCGGGGGGGTTTACAATGAGCAGTTCTTC.

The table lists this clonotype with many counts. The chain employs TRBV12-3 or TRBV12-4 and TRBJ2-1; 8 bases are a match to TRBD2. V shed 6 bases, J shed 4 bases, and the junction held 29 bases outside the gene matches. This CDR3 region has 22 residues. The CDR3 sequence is CASSSPPRGVNGPVSSYNEQFF. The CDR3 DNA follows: TGTGCCAGCAGCTCTCCCCCGCGGGGGGTGAACGGACCGGTATCGTCGTACAATGAGCAGTTCTTC.

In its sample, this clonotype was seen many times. The DNA for the CDR3 is TGTGCCAGCAGCACTCGGGACCTCACAGATACGCAGTATTTT. Translated, it gives CASSTRDLTDTQYF. The chain carries TRBV28 and TRBJ2-3, with D tentatively TRBD1 or TRBD2 (5 bases each). CDR3 length equals 14 residues. Germline-derived CDR1 and CDR2 are MDHEN and SYDVKM. Trimming shortened V by 6 bases and J by 2 bases, and 12 bases separated the two germline ends.

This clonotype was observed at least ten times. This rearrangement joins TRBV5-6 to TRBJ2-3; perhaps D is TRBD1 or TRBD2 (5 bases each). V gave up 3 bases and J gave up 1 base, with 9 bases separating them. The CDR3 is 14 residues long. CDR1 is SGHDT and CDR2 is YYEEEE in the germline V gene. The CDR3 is CASSWMGGTDTQYF. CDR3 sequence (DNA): TGTGCCAGCAGCTGGATGGGGGGCACAGATACGCAGTATTTT.